Presented here are 27 T cell receptor beta chains from one specimen sequenced in a study of PD-L1 blockade in urothelial cancer. The data were produced by immunoSEQ multiplex PCR, yet TCRdb's version contains in-frame clones alone and is incomplete. The sample lists 85,000 to 90,000 clones; under 90% were seen once. The time point was: pretreatment peripheral blood. The input for sequencing was PBMCs, taken around atezolizumab (anti-PD-L1) treatment. The receptors derive from a man in his sixties with urothelial cancer.

This sequence joins TRBV2 and TRBJ1-4; 9 bases are a match to TRBD1. With 6 bases clipped from V and 9 bases from J, the junction kept 8 bases outside the gene matches. This CDR3 contains 14 residues. Germline V gene sequence: CDR1 SNHLY, CDR2 FYNNEI. For the CDR3, the DNA is TGTGCCAGCAGAGCCCGGGACAGGGAGAAAAAACTGTTTTTT. Encoded protein: CASRARDREKKLFF. Variable domain in full (rest from reference TRBV2 and TRBJ1-4): EPEVTQTPSHQVTQMGQEVILRCVPISNHLYFYWYRQILGQKVEFLVSFYNNEISEKSEIFDDQFSVERPDGSNFTLKIRSTKLEDSAMYFCASRARDREKKLFFGSGTQLSVL.

The genes are TRBV6-5 and TRBJ2-5; the D gene is possibly TRBD2 (6 bases). The CDR3 is 16 residues long. V lost 4 bases and J 4 bases, leaving 19 bases between the germline ends. In germline, CDR1 is MNHEY, CDR2 SVGAGI. In DNA form, the CDR3 reads TGTGCCAGCAGTTCAACGCTGGGGGGAGAGGGAGAGACCCAGTACTTC. The encoded protein is CASSSTLGGEGETQYF.

This clone was seen once. The chain carries TRBV11-2 and TRBJ2-1; a possible D gene is TRBD1 (6 bases). Germline V gene data show CDR1 as SGHAT and CDR2 as FQNNGV. Trimming took off 0 bases at V and 9 bases at J, with 9 bases between the two ends. The CDR3 runs to 13 residues. CDR3 coding DNA: TGTGCCAGCAGCTTAGATAGACAGGCTGAGCAGTTCTTC. It translates to CASSLDRQAEQFF.

The chain employs TRBV5-6 and TRBJ2-3; 10 nucleotides line up with TRBD2. Germline trimming cut 7 bases from V and 2 bases from J; bases unmatched to any gene: 16. Germline V gives CDR1 SGHDT, CDR2 YYEEEE. The CDR3 is 18 amino acids. This CDR3 reads CASSSTSGPSAITDTQYF. The CDR3 nucleotides are TGTGCCAGCTCGTCGACTAGCGGGCCCTCCGCGATCACAGATACGCAGTATTTT.

The chain links TRBV7-2 to TRBJ2-5, with 9 bases aligning to TRBD1. J lost 4 bases, V lost 5 bases, and 8 bases had no gene match. Germline-derived CDR1 and CDR2 are SGHTA and FQGNSA. This CDR3 comprises 15 residues. The CDR3 DNA reads as TGTGCCAGCAGCGAAACGGGACAGGGAGGAGAGACCCAGTACTTC. The encoded protein is CASSETGQGGETQYF.

The chain couples TRBV6-1 to TRBJ2-1; 9 bases match TRBD1. The CDR3 extends over 15 amino acids. The ends lost 10 bases at V and 3 bases at J; junction bases unmatched: 10. Per the germline V gene, CDR1 is MNHNS and CDR2 is SASEGT. CDR3: CATSEPGQGYNEQFF. The CDR3 nucleotides are TGTGCCACCTCAGAGCCGGGACAGGGCTACAATGAGCAGTTCTTC.

The V call is TRBV21-1, the J call TRBJ1-5; the table's D call TRBD1 went unverified against the DNA. TRBV21-1 is a pseudogene locus. The CDR3 consists of 18 residues. CDR3 in amino acids: CASSKLGETAESNQPQHF. The CDR3 DNA reads as TGTGCCAGCAGCAAATTGGGCGAGACAGCTGAGAGCAATCAGCCCCAGCATTTT.

V and J are TRBV9 and TRBJ2-1; tentative D call: TRBD2 (5 bases). This CDR3 is 14 amino acids long. The V and J ends lost 0 bases and 7 bases respectively, with 11 bases between them. Germline V CDR1 and CDR2: SGDLS, YYNGEE. The CDR3 is CASSVEAGTNEQFF. The CDR3 DNA is TGTGCCAGCAGCGTAGAGGCGGGTACGAATGAGCAGTTCTTC.

This rearrangement joins TRBV28 to TRBJ1-3; tentative D call: TRBD1 (5 bases). V was cut by 1 base and J by 2 bases, with 12 bases left in between. The CDR3 covers 16 residues. Per germline, CDR1 MDHEN and CDR2 SYDVKM. CDR3 region: CASSLSPGRAGNTIYF. CDR3 nucleotide sequence: TGTGCCAGCAGTTTATCTCCAGGGCGAGCTGGAAACACCATATATTTT.

The V and J genes are TRBV9 and TRBJ1-2; tentatively, D is TRBD1 (6 bases). This CDR3 comprises 16 residues. V was cut by 0 bases and J by 7 bases, with 19 bases left in between. Germline CDR1 reads SGDLS; CDR2 reads YYNGEE. CDR3: CASSVATGQGQSGYTF. The CDR3 nucleotides are TGTGCCAGCAGCGTAGCTACTGGGCAGGGGCAAAGTGGCTACACCTTC.

CDR3: CASSLGTVSNQPQHF. In nucleotides, the CDR3 is TGTGCCAGCAGCTTAGGGACAGTTAGCAATCAGCCCCAGCATTTT. This chain links TRBV5-5 with TRBJ1-5; 7 bases are a match to TRBD1. V lost 2 bases to trimming and J lost 0 bases; unmatched junction nucleotides: 2. The CDR3 runs 15 residues. Germline CDR1 is SGHKS and CDR2 is YYEKEE (reference sequence). The full variable domain, rest sourced from reference TRBV5-5 and TRBJ1-5, is DAGVTQSPTHLIKTRGQQVTLRCSPISGHKSVSWYQQVLGQGPQFIFQYYEKEERGRGNFPDRFSARQFPNYSSELNVNALLLGDSALYLCASSLGTVSNQPQHFGDGTRLSIL.

This clone occurred once. The V call is TRBV29-1, the J call TRBJ2-7; 13 nucleotides line up with TRBD2. The V gene end was trimmed by 6 bases and the J gene end by 3 bases; junction bases not matched to a gene: 11. The CDR3 sequence is 16 residues long. From germline, CDR1 is SQVTM and CDR2 ANQGSEA. The CDR3 DNA follows: TGCAGCGTAAGGACTAGCGGGAGCCAGCCCGACTACGAGCAGTACTTC. Translated: CSVRTSGSQPDYEQYF.

Only a few counts were recorded for this clone. The chain recombines TRBV18 with TRBJ1-1; 8 bases fit TRBD1. The CDR3 contains 15 residues. Trimming cost V 3 bases and J 7 bases; bases outside gene matches: 10. The germline V gene has CDR1 KGHSH and CDR2 LQKENI. In DNA form, the CDR3 reads TGTGCCAGCTCACCTCCACAGGGGGGCATCGGTGAAGCTTTCTTT. Amino acids: CASSPPQGGIGEAFF.

This chain links TRBV10-3 with TRBJ1-4, with 10 bases lining up with TRBD1. The CDR3 spans 16 residues. The V gene's germline CDR1 is ENHRY and CDR2 SYGVKD. The V and J ends lost 10 bases and 5 bases, in that order; junction bases with no gene match: 13. The CDR3 DNA sequence: TGTGCCACCCAACCGGGACAGGGGCTAGGGAATGAAAAACTGTTTTTT. It specifies CATQPGQGLGNEKLFF.

The rearrangement joins TRBV28 to TRBJ1-2; D not resolved. V was cut by 3 bases and J by 1 base, with 9 bases left in between. The CDR3 sequence is 14 residues long. Germline V gene data show CDR1 as MDHEN and CDR2 as SYDVKM. The CDR3 DNA reads as TGTGCCAGCAGTTTCTCCGTCCGTAACTATGGCTACACCTTC. Protein sequence: CASSFSVRNYGYTF.

CDR3 nucleotide sequence: TGTGCCAGCAGCTTGGCCGGGCAGGGAAGGTATGGCTACACCTTC. It is translated as CASSLAGQGRYGYTF. The chain has TRBV5-8 and TRBJ1-2, with D perhaps TRBD1 (5 bases). This CDR3 is built from 15 residues. CDR1 and CDR2 (germline): SGHTS, YDEGEE. Between the trimmed V and J ends, which lost 0 bases and 5 bases, there was a span of 14 bases.

This chain connects TRBV6-1 to TRBJ2-5; no reliable D call. This CDR3 region has 11 residues. Trimming pared 1 base from V and 8 bases from J, leaving 5 bases between. CDR1 MNHNS and CDR2 SASEGT come from the germline V gene. CDR3 loop: CASSEDSTQYF. Written as DNA, the CDR3 is TGTGCCAGCAGTGAAGACTCAACCCAGTACTTC.

The chain joins TRBV2 to TRBJ2-1; 7 positions agree with TRBD1. Trimming took 5 bases from V and 2 from J; bases not matched to a gene: 6. The CDR3 consists of 15 residues. Germline V lookup: CDR1 SNHLY, CDR2 FYNNEI. CDR3 DNA: TGTGCCAGCAGTCGACAGGGAATGACCTACAATGAGCAGTTCTTC. Amino acids: CASSRQGMTYNEQFF. Full variable domain (outside the CDR3, taken from reference TRBV2 and TRBJ2-1): EPEVTQTPSHQVTQMGQEVILRCVPISNHLYFYWYRQILGQKVEFLVSFYNNEISEKSEIFDDQFSVERPDGSNFTLKIRSTKLEDSAMYFCASSRQGMTYNEQFFGPGTRLTVL.

J is TRBJ2-5 and V is TRBV10-1; tentatively, D is TRBD2 (6 bases). The CDR3 sequence is 14 residues long. The V end lost 4 bases, the J end lost 2 bases, and 11 bases lay between the germline ends. In germline, CDR1 is WNHNN, CDR2 SYGVQD (reference sequence). The CDR3 loop is CASSGAGTQETQYF. CDR3 DNA sequence: TGCGCCAGCAGTGGTGCGGGGACGCAAGAGACCCAGTACTTC.

This clone was seen a handful of times. The gene calls are TRBV10-3 and TRBJ2-1, with D possibly TRBD1 on 5 matching bases. V was shortened by 5 bases and J by 6 bases, with 5 bases between the two germline ends. The V gene's germline CDR1 is ENHRY and CDR2 SYGVKD. The CDR3 runs 11 residues. The CDR3 region has the DNA TGTGCCATCAGTAGGGGCAATGAGCAGTTCTTC. Translation: CAISRGNEQFF.

The chain joins TRBV6-6 to TRBJ1-5; perhaps TRBD1 as D (6 bases). CDR3 size: 16 residues. CDR1 MNHNY and CDR2 SVGAGI come from the germline V gene (reference sequence). Trimming took off 6 bases at V and 4 bases at J, with 19 bases between the two ends. This CDR3 reads CASSIPAGTLNQPQHF. The CDR3, as DNA: TGTGCCAGCAGCATCCCGGCCGGGACACTTAATCAGCCCCAGCATTTT.

Only a few counts were recorded for this clone. The rearrangement links TRBV2 to TRBJ2-3; 13 bases align to TRBD2. The germline CDR1 and CDR2 sequences are SNHLY and FYNNEI. Losses at the gene ends were 7 bases for V and 4 bases for J; bases not matched to a gene: 5. This CDR3 spans 15 amino acids. The CDR3 region has the DNA TGTGCCAGCAACCTACTAGCGGGAGGGGCAGATACGCAGTATTTT. Protein: CASNLLAGGADTQYF.

CDR3 nucleotide sequence: TGCGCCAGCAGCCAAGATAACCGGGACAGGGACGGCGAGCAGTACTTC. It codes for CASSQDNRDRDGEQYF. V is TRBV4-1 and J is TRBJ2-7; 9 bases map to TRBD1. This CDR3 is built from 16 residues. J was trimmed by 6 bases and V by 0 bases; bases with no gene match: 9. In germline, CDR1 is MGHRA, CDR2 YSYEKL.

In its sample, this clone was seen once. The V call is TRBV30, the J call TRBJ1-3; no firm D call. Germline V gene data show CDR1 as GTSNPN and CDR2 as SVGIG (reference sequence). This CDR3 is 13 amino acids long. Trimming took off 0 bases at V and 2 bases at J, with 5 bases between the two ends. The CDR3 protein is CAWSVLAGNTIYF. The DNA of the CDR3 is TGTGCCTGGAGTGTACTGGCTGGAAACACCATATATTTT.

The chain couples TRBV6-5 to TRBJ1-5; D perhaps matches TRBD1 (5 bases). The CDR3 is 15 residues long. Germline values: CDR1 MNHEY, CDR2 SVGAGI. The germline V and J ends were trimmed by 0 bases and 1 base, with 7 bases remaining between them. For the CDR3, the DNA is TGTGCCAGCAGTTACTCGAGACAGAGCAATCAGCCCCAGCATTTT. This sequence encodes CASSYSRQSNQPQHF.

This clone was picked up a small number of times. The J gene is TRBJ2-2, the V gene TRBV13; 8 bases fit TRBD2. CDR1 is PRHDT and CDR2 is FYEKMQ in the germline V gene (reference sequence). CDR3 length: 15 residues. The ends lost 6 bases at V and 7 bases at J; junction bases unmatched: 10. This CDR3 reads CASRPGGQLVGELFF. CDR3 sequence (DNA): TGTGCCAGCAGGCCGGGGGGGCAGCTCGTCGGGGAGCTGTTTTTT. The full variable domain, completed using reference TRBV13 and TRBJ2-2, is AAGVIQSPRHLIKEKRETATLKCYPIPRHDTVYWYQQGPGQDPQFLISFYEKMQSDKGSIPDRFSAQQFSDYHSELNMSSLELGDSALYFCASRPGGQLVGELFFGEGSRLTVL.

The J gene is TRBJ2-1, the V gene TRBV5-1; 11 nucleotides line up with TRBD1. V trimming: 7 bases; J trimming: 8 bases; junction bases outside the gene matches: 8. The CDR3 covers 14 residues. CDR1 SGHRS and CDR2 YFSETQ come from the germline V gene. The CDR3 here is CASWGQGGFDEQFF. Written as DNA, the CDR3 is TGCGCCAGCTGGGGACAGGGGGGCTTCGATGAGCAGTTCTTC.